This TCR beta chain was captured by sequencing in a study of T cells in Graves' hyperthyroidism and ophthalmopathy. Findings and caveats of the study: Stable hyperthyroidism was told apart from ophthalmopathy by a model built on 13 V-J features. Blood samples included most of the expanded thyroid clonotypes exceeding 0.001.

Patients having uncontrolled infection, another autoimmune disease, pregnancy or lactation were not included. This clonotype was recorded many times. Its antigen is unidentified. The CDR3 sequence is 13 residues long. The trim removed 3 bases at V and 8 bases at J, leaving 1 base unmatched. Germline CDR1 is SGHAT and CDR2 is FQNNGV. Amplification of TCR beta CDR3 regions was performed using RNA transcripts as template. The TCR CDR3 was amplified in a first-round RT-PCR using the HTBI primer set. MiXCR, applied by TCRdb to the multiplex PCR reads, yields one record per CDR3 protein. The sample lists 550,000 to 650,000 distinct CDR3 sequences, approximately 13% seen once, with more than 5% in the top ten.

The rearrangement joins TRBV11-2 to TRBJ1-2, with 12 bases matching TRBD1. The sequenced sample was blood. The sequence came from a woman between 25 and 40 years old with Graves' hyperthyroidism that later progressed to Graves' ophthalmopathy. The CDR3: CASSLGQGAGYTF. DNA for the CDR3: TGTGCCAGCAGCTTGGGACAGGGGGCGGGCTACACCTTC.